This entry lists 24 T cell receptor beta chains sequenced from one sample in a study of cytomegalovirus exposure and HLA in healthy donors. The PCR ran on 60 Vbeta and 13 Jbeta primers. Some clones are missing from TCRdb's copy, which holds only in-frame ones; the method was immunoSEQ multiplex PCR. The sample lists roughly 190,000 clones, approximately 80% seen once, with over 1.5% in the top ten. Sequences were obtained from PBMCs. All receptors derive from a woman aged 25 to 39 in good health and CMV-seronegative.

This chain uses TRBV19 with TRBJ1-4; 9 bases map to TRBD1. Unmatched junction bases numbered 9, after V lost 5 bases and J lost 2 bases. Per the germline V gene, CDR1 is LNHDA and CDR2 is SQIVND (reference sequence). This CDR3 is built from 17 residues. Here the CDR3 DNA reads TGTGCCAGTAGTCCCCCCGGGACAGGGAGGACTAATGAAAAACTGTTTTTT. Translation: CASSPPGTGRTNEKLFF.

The J gene is TRBJ1-2, the V gene TRBV15, with D possibly matching TRBD1 (5 bases). The V end was cut by 0 bases, the J end by 3 bases, with 14 bases between. This CDR3 region has 16 residues. CDR1 and CDR2 from the germline V gene are LNHNV and YYDKDF (reference sequence). The CDR3 DNA sequence: TGTGCCACCAGCAGAGATCGGGGGATCCCATACTATGGCTACACCTTC. Protein sequence: CATSRDRGIPYYGYTF.

The chain recombines TRBV27 with TRBJ2-5, with TRBD1 identical over 9 bases. The V gene's germline CDR1 is MNHEY and CDR2 SMNVEV (reference sequence). Trimming took 4 bases from V and 2 from J; bases not matched to a gene: 5. The CDR3 has 15 amino acids. The CDR3 spells CASSSRDRVQETQYF. For the CDR3, the DNA is TGTGCCAGCAGTTCACGGGACAGGGTGCAAGAGACCCAGTACTTC.

This sequence joins TRBV5-1 and TRBJ2-7; 8 bases agree with TRBD2. The CDR3 extends over 16 amino acids. The trim removed 5 bases at V and 0 bases at J, leaving 10 bases unmatched. The germline gives CDR1 SGHRS, CDR2 YFSETQ. CDR3 amino acids: CASRIGGVWSSYEQYF. The CDR3, as DNA: TGCGCCAGCAGGATCGGGGGGGTTTGGAGCTCCTACGAGCAGTACTTC.

This clone was recorded a few times. The chain is built from TRBV6-6 and TRBJ1-2; D unclear. Germline values: CDR1 MNHNY, CDR2 SVGAGI (reference sequence). The CDR3 has 15 amino acids. Trimming cost V 0 bases and J 6 bases, with 14 bases left between them. In nucleotides, the CDR3 is TGTGCCAGCAGTTACTCTGCCGGGGAGGCAGATGGCTACACCTTC. Protein product: CASSYSAGEADGYTF.

The chain uses TRBV18 and TRBJ1-1; weak D call: TRBD1 (5 bases). The CDR3 runs to 15 residues. The V end lost 3 bases, the J end lost 1 base, and 12 bases lay between the germline ends. The germline CDR1 and CDR2 sequences are KGHSH and LQKENI. CDR3 sequence: CASSPHHGGNTEAFF. The CDR3 nucleotides are TGTGCCAGCTCACCCCATCACGGGGGGAACACTGAAGCTTTCTTT.

The chain combines TRBV2 with TRBJ1-4; TRBD1 aligns across 8 bases. There are 14 residues in the CDR3. J was trimmed by 7 bases and V by 4 bases; bases with no gene match: 5. Germline V gene lookup returns CDR1 SNHLY and CDR2 FYNNEI. CDR3 amino acids: CASSGEQGGEKLFF. In nucleotides, the CDR3 is TGTGCCAGCAGTGGAGAACAGGGGGGTGAAAAACTGTTTTTT.

The chain employs TRBV19 and TRBJ1-3; possibly TRBD1 for D (6 bases). The CDR3 sequence is 16 residues long. Trimming removed 5 bases at V and 4 bases at J, with 18 bases between. Germline V gene sequence: CDR1 LNHDA, CDR2 SQIVND (reference sequence). CDR3 residues: CASSPQPGTQGNTIYF. In DNA form, the CDR3 reads TGTGCCAGTAGTCCCCAGCCCGGGACACAGGGAAACACCATATATTTT.

J is TRBJ2-3 and V is TRBV7-9; the D gene is possibly TRBD2 (6 bases). V lost 5 bases, J lost 3 bases, and 21 bases lay in between. Per the germline V gene, CDR1 is SEHNR and CDR2 is FQNEAQ (reference sequence). The CDR3 runs to 17 residues. The CDR3 sequence: CASSARDFRSVTDTQYF. CDR3 nucleotides: TGTGCCAGCAGCGCACGGGACTTTCGGTCCGTAACAGATACGCAGTATTTT.

The genes are TRBV7-2 and TRBJ2-1, with D tentatively TRBD2 (5 bases). The CDR3 spans 16 residues. Trimming took off 5 bases at V and 7 bases at J, with 21 bases between the two ends. CDR1 and CDR2 from the germline V gene are SGHTA and FQGNSA. As DNA, the CDR3 is TGTGCCAGCAGCCCCCCTCTAGATTCGTCGGGGAATGAGCAGTTCTTC. Translating it yields CASSPPLDSSGNEQFF.

The chain joins TRBV5-1 to TRBJ2-1; D possibly corresponds to TRBD1 (6 bases). Germline-derived CDR1 and CDR2 are SGHRS and YFSETQ. The ends were cut back, 3 bases at V and 6 bases at J, with 13 bases in the middle. The CDR3 spans 14 residues. The CDR3 loop reads CASSSQGSSNEQFF. CDR3 DNA sequence: TGCGCCAGCAGCTCCCAGGGGTCCAGCAATGAGCAGTTCTTC. The complete variable domain, with remaining parts taken from reference TRBV5-1 and TRBJ2-1, reads KAGVTQTPRYLIKTRGQQVTLSCSPISGHRSVSWYQQTPGQGLQFLFEYFSETQRNKGNFPGRFSGRQFSNSRSEMNVSTLELGDSALYLCASSSQGSSNEQFFGPGTRLTVL.

The chain is built from TRBV9 and TRBJ2-2; 7 nucleotides align to TRBD2. CDR1 is SGDLS and CDR2 is YYNGEE in the germline V gene. V dropped 0 bases and J dropped 3; count of bases not matched to a gene: 8. The length of the CDR3 is 17 residues. CDR3 in amino acids: CASSVGPGGLDTGELFF. CDR3 coding DNA: TGTGCCAGCAGCGTAGGTCCGGGAGGATTGGACACCGGGGAGCTGTTTTTT.

The gene calls are TRBV27 and TRBJ2-3, with 12 bases identical to TRBD2. CDR1 is MNHEY and CDR2 is SMNVEV in the germline V gene (reference sequence). V shed 6 bases and J 3 bases; nucleotides not matched to a gene: 10. The CDR3 totals 17 residues. The CDR3 DNA is TGTGCCAGCAGGGCTAGCGGGAGGGTCTTGGGAACAGATACGCAGTATTTT. Translation gives CASRASGRVLGTDTQYF.

This chain uses TRBV27 with TRBJ1-2; D might be TRBD1 (6 bases). The CDR3 spans 15 residues. The V end lost 3 bases, the J end lost 8 bases, and 19 bases lay between the germline ends. In germline, CDR1 is MNHEY, CDR2 SMNVEV (reference sequence). For the CDR3, the DNA is TGTGCCAGCAGTTTTGCGGGAGGGGGGCGTCGGGGCTACACCTTC. Translating gives CASSFAGGGRRGYTF.

This clone appeared a few times. The gene calls are TRBV6-6 and TRBJ2-7; TRBD2 matches at 7 bases. CDR3 length equals 14 residues. Germline CDR1 and CDR2: MNHNY and SVGAGI (reference sequence). V shed 5 bases and J 6 bases; nucleotides not matched to a gene: 10. CDR3 in amino acids: CASSGGVTLAEQYF. In DNA form, the CDR3 reads TGTGCCAGCAGTGGGGGGGTTACGCTGGCCGAGCAGTACTTC.

J is TRBJ2-7 and V is TRBV6-5, with 13 bases identical to TRBD2. Germline V gene lookup returns CDR1 MNHEY and CDR2 SVGAGI. This CDR3 has 14 residues. V was clipped by 6 bases and J by 3 bases; unmatched bases: 2. In DNA, the CDR3 is TGTGCCAGCAGCAGGACTAGCGGGAGCTACGAGCAGTACTTC. Translating gives CASSRTSGSYEQYF.

As concerns this clone: The junction departs from germline at one end; a sequencing error may be responsible. The CDR3 spells CSSSSLSGFGPRAGELFF. The CDR3 DNA reads as TGTTCCAGCAGCTCACTGTCGGGGTTCGGGCCTCGGGCCGGGGAGCTGTTTTTT. The chain has TRBV7-9 and TRBJ2-2; perhaps TRBD2 as D (5 bases). Germline V CDR1 and CDR2: SEHNR, FQNEAQ (reference sequence). The CDR3 is 18 residues long.

The rearrangement links TRBV9 to TRBJ2-7; the match to TRBD2 covers 7 bases. This CDR3 contains 14 residues. J was trimmed by 4 bases and V by 2 bases; bases with no gene match: 6. Per germline, CDR1 SGDLS and CDR2 YYNGEE. The CDR3 reads CASSVSSGPYEQYF. The CDR3, as DNA: TGTGCCAGCAGCGTCTCTAGCGGACCGTACGAGCAGTACTTC.

This sequence joins TRBV29-1 and TRBJ1-1; TRBD1 is a possible D gene (6 bases). Trimming stripped 7 bases from V and 0 bases from J, with 12 bases between. The CDR3 sequence is 13 residues long. Germline V gene sequence: CDR1 SQVTM, CDR2 ANQGSEA. CDR3 in DNA: TGCAGCGACGGCACAGGGATGAACACTGAAGCTTTCTTT. This codes for CSDGTGMNTEAFF.

The rearrangement links TRBV5-8 to TRBJ2-5; TRBD1 agrees at 8 bases. Germline V gives CDR1 SGHTS, CDR2 YDEGEE. This CDR3 contains 16 residues. V lost 0 bases and J lost 1; bases outside the gene matches: 5. The CDR3 sequence is CASSLGQGRIQETQYF. CDR3 bases: TGTGCCAGCAGCTTGGGACAGGGGCGGATCCAAGAGACCCAGTACTTC. The variable domain in full, with the rest retrieved from reference TRBV5-8 and TRBJ2-5, is EAGVTQSPTHLIKTRGQQATLRCSPISGHTSVYWYQQALGLGLQFLLWYDEGEERNRGNFPPRFSGRQFPNYSSELNVNALELEDSALYLCASSLGQGRIQETQYFGPGTRLLVL.

This clone was seen only a few times. The chain recombines TRBV5-1 with TRBJ2-1; 7 bases fit TRBD1. The CDR3 consists of 17 residues. Looked up from germline, CDR1 is SGHRS and CDR2 is YFSETQ. The V segment lost 0 bases and the J segment 3 bases; nucleotides outside the gene matches: 9. The CDR3 sequence: CASSLAIAQGNYNEQFF. The DNA of the CDR3 is TGCGCCAGCAGCTTGGCCATTGCACAGGGGAACTACAATGAGCAGTTCTTC.

This clone was picked up a small number of times. The chain joins TRBV5-4 to TRBJ2-5, with 13 bases matching TRBD2. J lost 5 bases, V lost 4 bases, and 5 bases had no gene match. Germline loops: CDR1 SGHNT, CDR2 YYREEE (reference sequence). This CDR3 region has 15 residues. CDR3 protein: CASSHGLAGAETQYF. The CDR3 DNA reads TGTGCCAGCAGCCACGGACTAGCGGGAGCGGAGACCCAGTACTTC.

This chain links TRBV5-1 with TRBJ2-7; 10 positions match TRBD1. CDR1 SGHRS and CDR2 YFSETQ come from the germline V gene. With V trimmed by 0 bases and J by 4 bases, 7 bases remained unmatched. The CDR3 consists of 16 residues. The CDR3 DNA reads as TGCGCCAGCAGCTTGGCCGGACAGGGGGGTAGTTACGAGCAGTACTTC. It encodes CASSLAGQGGSYEQYF.

The chain couples TRBV29-1 to TRBJ2-3; unclear D gene. The CDR3 totals 13 residues. V was cut by 7 bases and J by 2 bases, with 13 bases left in between. CDR1 and CDR2 (germline): SQVTM, ANQGSEA. The CDR3 DNA follows: TGCAGCGCAAAACTATATTCCACAGATACGCAGTATTTT. As protein: CSAKLYSTDTQYF.